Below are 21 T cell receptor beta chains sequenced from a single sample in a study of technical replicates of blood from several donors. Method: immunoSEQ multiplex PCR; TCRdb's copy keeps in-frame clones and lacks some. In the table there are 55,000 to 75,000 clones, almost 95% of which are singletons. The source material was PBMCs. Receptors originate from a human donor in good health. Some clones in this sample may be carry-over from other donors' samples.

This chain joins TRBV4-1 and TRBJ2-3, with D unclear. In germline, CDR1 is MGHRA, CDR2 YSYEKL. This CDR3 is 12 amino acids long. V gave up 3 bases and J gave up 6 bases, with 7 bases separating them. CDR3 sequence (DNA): TGCGCCAGCAGCCAGACACATGATACGCAGTATTTT. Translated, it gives CASSQTHDTQYF.

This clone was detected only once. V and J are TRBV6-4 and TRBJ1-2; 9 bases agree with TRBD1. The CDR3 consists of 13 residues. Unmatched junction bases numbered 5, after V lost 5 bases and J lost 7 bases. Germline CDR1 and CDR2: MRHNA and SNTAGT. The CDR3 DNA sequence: TGTGCCAGCAGTCAACAGGGGGCAGGTGGCTACACCTTC. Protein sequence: CASSQQGAGGYTF.

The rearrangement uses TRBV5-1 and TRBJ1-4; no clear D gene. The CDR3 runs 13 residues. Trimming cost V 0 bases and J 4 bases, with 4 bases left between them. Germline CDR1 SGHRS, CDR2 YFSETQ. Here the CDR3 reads CASSLDSNEKLFF. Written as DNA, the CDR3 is TGCGCCAGCAGCTTGGACAGTAATGAAAAACTGTTTTTT.

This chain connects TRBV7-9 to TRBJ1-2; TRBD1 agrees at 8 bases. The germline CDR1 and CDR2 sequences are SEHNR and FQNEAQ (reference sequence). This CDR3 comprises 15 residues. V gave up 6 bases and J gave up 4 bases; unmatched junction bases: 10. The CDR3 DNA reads TGTGCCAGCAGTCGGCAGGGGGCAACTCTCTATGGCTACACCTTC. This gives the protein CASSRQGATLYGYTF.

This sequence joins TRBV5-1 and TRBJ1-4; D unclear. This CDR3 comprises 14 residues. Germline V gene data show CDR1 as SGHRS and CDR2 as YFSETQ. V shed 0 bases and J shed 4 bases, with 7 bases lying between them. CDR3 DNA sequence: TGCGCCAGCAGCTTGGCAGGAATTAATGAAAAACTGTTTTTT. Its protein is CASSLAGINEKLFF.

The CDR3 nucleotides are TGTGCCAGTAGTATCGAGGACAGGGGGCCGAATGAGCAGTTCTTC. It translates to CASSIEDRGPNEQFF. The gene calls are TRBV19 and TRBJ2-1, with TRBD1 matching over 11 bases. This CDR3 has 15 residues. The V segment lost 3 bases and the J segment 7 bases; nucleotides outside the gene matches: 5. Germline CDR1 is LNHDA and CDR2 is SQIVND (reference sequence).

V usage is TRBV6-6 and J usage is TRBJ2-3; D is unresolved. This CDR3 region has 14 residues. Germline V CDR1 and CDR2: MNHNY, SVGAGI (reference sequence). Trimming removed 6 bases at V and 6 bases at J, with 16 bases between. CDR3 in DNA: TGTGCCAGCAGCCTGATGGGCCCCCCGGATACGCAGTATTTT. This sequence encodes CASSLMGPPDTQYF.

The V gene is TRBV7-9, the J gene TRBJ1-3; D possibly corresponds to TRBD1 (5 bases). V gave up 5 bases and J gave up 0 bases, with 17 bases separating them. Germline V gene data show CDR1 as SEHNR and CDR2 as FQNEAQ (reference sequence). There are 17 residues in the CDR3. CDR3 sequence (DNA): TGTGCCAGCAGCGGAATTTACCAGGGATCCTCTGGAAACACCATATATTTT. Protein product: CASSGIYQGSSGNTIYF.

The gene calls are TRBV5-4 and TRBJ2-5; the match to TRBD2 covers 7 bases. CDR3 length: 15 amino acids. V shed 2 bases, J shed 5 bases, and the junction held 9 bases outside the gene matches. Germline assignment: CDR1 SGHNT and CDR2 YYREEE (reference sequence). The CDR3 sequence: CASSFLAARVETQYF. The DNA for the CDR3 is TGTGCCAGCAGCTTCCTAGCGGCAAGAGTGGAGACCCAGTACTTC.

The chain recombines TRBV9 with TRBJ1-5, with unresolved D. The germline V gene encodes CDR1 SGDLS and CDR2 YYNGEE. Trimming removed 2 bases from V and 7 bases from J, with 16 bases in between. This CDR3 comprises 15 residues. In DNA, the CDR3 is TGTGCCAGCAGCGTGTCATCCGGGTTCGGGCAGCCCCAGCATTTT. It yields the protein CASSVSSGFGQPQHF.

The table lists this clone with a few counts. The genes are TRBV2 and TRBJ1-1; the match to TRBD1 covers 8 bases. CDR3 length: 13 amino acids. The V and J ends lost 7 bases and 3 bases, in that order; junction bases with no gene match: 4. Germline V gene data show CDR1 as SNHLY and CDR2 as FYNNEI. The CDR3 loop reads CASTTDRDTEAFF. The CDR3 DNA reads TGTGCCAGCACCACGGACAGGGACACTGAAGCTTTCTTT.

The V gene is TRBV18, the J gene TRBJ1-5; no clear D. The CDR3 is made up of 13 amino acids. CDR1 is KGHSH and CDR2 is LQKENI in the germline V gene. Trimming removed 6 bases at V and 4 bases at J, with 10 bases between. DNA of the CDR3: TGTGCCAGCTCCGAAGAGGAGAATCAGCCCCAGCATTTT. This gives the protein CASSEEENQPQHF.

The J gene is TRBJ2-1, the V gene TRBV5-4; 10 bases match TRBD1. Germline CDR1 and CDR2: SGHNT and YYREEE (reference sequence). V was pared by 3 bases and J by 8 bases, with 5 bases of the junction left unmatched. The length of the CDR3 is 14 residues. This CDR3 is CASSYGTGVYEQFF. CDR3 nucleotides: TGTGCCAGCAGCTACGGGACAGGGGTATATGAGCAGTTCTTC. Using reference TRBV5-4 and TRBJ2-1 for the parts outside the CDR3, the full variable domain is ETGVTQSPTHLIKTRGQQVTLRCSSQSGHNTVSWYQQALGQGPQFIFQYYREEENGRGNFPPRFSGLQFPNYSSELNVNALELDDSALYLCASSYGTGVYEQFFGPGTRLTVL.

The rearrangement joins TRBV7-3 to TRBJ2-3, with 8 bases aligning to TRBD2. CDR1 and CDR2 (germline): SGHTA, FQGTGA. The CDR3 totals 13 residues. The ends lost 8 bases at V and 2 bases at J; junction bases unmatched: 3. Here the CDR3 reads CASSSGPTDTQYF. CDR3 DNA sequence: TGTGCCAGCTCTAGCGGGCCCACAGATACGCAGTATTTT.

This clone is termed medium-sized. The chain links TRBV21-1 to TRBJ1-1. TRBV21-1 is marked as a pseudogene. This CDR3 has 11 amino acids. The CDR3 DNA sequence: TGTGCCAGCAGCACTGGAGATGAAGCTTTCTTT. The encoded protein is CASSTGDEAFF.

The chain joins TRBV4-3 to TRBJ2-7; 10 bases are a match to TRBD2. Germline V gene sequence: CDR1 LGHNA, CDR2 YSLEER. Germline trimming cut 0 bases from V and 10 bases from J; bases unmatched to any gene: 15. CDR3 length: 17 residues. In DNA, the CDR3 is TGCGCCAGCAGCCAAGATTTACCCAGCGGGAGGGCCGGTTTCCAGTACTTC. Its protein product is CASSQDLPSGRAGFQYF.

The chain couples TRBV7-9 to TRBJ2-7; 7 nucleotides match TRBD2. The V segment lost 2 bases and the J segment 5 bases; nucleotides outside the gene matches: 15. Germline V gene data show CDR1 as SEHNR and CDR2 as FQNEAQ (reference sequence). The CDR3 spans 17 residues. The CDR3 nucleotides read TGTGCCAGCAGCTTATTCCTAGCGGACGTCTATGGGAACGAGCAGTACTTC. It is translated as CASSLFLADVYGNEQYF.

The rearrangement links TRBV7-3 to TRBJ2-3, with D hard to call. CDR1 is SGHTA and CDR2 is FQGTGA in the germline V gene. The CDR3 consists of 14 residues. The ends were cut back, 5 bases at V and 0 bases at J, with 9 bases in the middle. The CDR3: CASSPLSSTDTQYF. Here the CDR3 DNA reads TGTGCCAGCAGCCCCCTATCTAGCACAGATACGCAGTATTTT.

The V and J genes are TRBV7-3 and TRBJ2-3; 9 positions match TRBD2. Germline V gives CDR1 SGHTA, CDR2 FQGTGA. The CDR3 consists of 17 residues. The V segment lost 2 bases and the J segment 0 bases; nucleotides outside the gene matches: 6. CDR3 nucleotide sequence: TGTGCCAGCAGCTTATTCCCTAGCGGGACTAGCACAGATACGCAGTATTTT. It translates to CASSLFPSGTSTDTQYF.

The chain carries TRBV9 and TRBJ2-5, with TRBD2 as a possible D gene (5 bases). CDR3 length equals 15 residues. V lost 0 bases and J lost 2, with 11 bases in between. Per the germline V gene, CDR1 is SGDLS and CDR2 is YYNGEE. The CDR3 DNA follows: TGTGCCAGCAGCGTAGCACCGGGGATACAAGAGACCCAGTACTTC. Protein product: CASSVAPGIQETQYF.

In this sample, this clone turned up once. The CDR3 here is CASPSYEQYF. CDR3 DNA: TGCGCCAGTCCTTCCTACGAGCAGTACTTC. The chain uses TRBV23-1 and TRBJ2-7; no clear D. TRBV23-1 is filed as an ORF, its function uncertain. The CDR3 covers 10 residues. V was pared by 9 bases and J by 1 base, with 4 bases between.